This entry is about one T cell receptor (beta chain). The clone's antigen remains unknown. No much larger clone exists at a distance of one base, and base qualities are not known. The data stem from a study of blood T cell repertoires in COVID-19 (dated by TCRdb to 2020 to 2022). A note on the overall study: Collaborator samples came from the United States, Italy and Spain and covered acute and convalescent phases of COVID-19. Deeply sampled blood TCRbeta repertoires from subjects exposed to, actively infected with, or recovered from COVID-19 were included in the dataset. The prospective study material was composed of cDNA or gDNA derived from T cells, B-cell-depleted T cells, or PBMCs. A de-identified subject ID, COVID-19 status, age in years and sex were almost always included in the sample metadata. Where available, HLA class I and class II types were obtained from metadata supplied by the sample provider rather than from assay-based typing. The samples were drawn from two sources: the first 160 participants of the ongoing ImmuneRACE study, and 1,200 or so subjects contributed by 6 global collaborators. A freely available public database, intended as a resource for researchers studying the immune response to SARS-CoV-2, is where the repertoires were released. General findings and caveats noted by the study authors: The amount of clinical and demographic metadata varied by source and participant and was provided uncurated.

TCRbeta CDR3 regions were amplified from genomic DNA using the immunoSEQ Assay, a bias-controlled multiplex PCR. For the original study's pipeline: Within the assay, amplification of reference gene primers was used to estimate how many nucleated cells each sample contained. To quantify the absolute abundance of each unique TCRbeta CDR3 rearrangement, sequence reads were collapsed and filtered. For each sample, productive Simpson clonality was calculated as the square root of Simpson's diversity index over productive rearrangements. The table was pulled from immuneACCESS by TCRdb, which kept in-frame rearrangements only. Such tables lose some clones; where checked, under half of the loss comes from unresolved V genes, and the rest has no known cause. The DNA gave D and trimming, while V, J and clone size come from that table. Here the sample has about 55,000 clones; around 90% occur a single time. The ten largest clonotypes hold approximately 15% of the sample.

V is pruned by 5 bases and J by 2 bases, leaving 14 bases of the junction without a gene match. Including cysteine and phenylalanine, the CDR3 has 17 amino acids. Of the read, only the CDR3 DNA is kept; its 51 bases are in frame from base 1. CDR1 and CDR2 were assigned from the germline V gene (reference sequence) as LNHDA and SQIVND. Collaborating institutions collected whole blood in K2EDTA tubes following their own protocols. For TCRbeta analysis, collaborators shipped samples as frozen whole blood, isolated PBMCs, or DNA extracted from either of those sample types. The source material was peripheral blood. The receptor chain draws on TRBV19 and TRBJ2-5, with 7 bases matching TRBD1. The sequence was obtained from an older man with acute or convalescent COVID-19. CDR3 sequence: CASSAFTGVTQQETQYF. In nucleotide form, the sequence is TGTGCCAGTAGTGCCTTTACAGGGGTAACGCAACAAGAGACCCAGTACTTC.